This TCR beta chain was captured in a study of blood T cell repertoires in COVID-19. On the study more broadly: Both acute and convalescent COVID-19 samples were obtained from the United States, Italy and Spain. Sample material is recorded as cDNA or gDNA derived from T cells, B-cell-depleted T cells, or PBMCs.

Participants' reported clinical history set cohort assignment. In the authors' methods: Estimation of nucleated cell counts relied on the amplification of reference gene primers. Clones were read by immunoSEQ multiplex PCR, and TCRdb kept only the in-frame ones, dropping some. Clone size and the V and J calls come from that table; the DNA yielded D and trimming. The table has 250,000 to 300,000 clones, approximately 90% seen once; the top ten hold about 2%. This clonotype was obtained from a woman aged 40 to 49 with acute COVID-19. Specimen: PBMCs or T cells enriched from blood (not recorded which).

CDR3 nucleotides: TGTGCCAGCAGCTTAACCGGGACAGGGGGCGTCGAGCAGTACTTC. Residues: CASSLTGTGGVEQYF. J is TRBJ2-7 and V is TRBV7-2, with 12 bases matching TRBD1. Losses at the gene ends were 2 bases for V and 6 bases for J; bases not matched to a gene: 5. In germline, CDR1 is SGHTA, CDR2 FQGNSA. This CDR3 comprises 15 residues.